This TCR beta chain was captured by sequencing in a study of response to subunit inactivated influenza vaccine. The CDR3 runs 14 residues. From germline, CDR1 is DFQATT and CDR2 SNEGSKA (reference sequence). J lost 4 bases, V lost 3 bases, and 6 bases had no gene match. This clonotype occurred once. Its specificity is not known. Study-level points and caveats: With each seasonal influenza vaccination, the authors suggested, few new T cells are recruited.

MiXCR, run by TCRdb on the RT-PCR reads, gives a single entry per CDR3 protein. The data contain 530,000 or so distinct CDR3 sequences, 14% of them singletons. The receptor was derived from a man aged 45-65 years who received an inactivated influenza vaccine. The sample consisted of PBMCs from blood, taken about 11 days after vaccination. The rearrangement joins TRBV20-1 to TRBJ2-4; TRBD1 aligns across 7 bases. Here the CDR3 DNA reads TGCAGTGCTAGGGAAGGACAGGTTAAAAACATTCAGTACTTC. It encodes CSAREGQVKNIQYF.